These T cell receptor beta chains were read from a single sample in a study of blood T cell repertoires in COVID-19. Repertoires were generated with immunoSEQ multiplex PCR, while TCRdb's copy carries only in-frame clones and drops some. The table includes under 150,000 clones, 65% to 85% detected once. The sequenced sample consisted of peripheral blood. These receptors originate from a man in his 60s with active or convalescent COVID-19. Each CDR3 is given with its conserved first and last residue. The D gene is left open where the match is weak. Clone size appears in some rows only: once, few, many, or a class for an expanded clone.

>TRBJ2-1|TRBV5-8|.|TRBD2
TGTGCCAGCAGCCTTCGTGCTAGCGGCCCCTACAATGAGCAGTTCTTC
CASSLRASGPYNEQFF
>TRBJ2-3|TRBV7-9|.|TRBD2
TGTGCCAGCAGCTCCTTTACTAGCGGGAGCACAGATACGCAGTATTTT
CASSSFTSGSTDTQYF
>TRBJ1-1|TRBV12-3/TRBV12-4|.|.
TGTGCCAGCATTGTTTGGGGGGGGGCAGAAGCTTTCTTT
CASIVWGGAEAFF
>TRBJ1-1|TRBV7-9|.|TRBD1
TGTGCCAGCAGCCCCCAGACTCTACAGGGGGGGACTGAAGCTTTCTTT
CASSPQTLQGGTEAFF
>TRBJ2-2|TRBV28|.|.
TGTGCCAGCAGACCCGGGAGCTCTGGCACCGGGGAGCTGTTTTTT
CASRPGSSGTGELFF
>TRBJ2-3|TRBV4-1|.|TRBD2
TGCGCCAGCAGCCGAAAAGTTCCCGCTAGCGGGAGAACCTACACAGATACGCAGTATTTT
CASSRKVPASGRTYTDTQYF
>TRBJ1-5|TRBV23-1|.|.
TGCGCCAGTGACACCGATCGTGATAGCAATCAGCCCCAGCATTTT
CASDTDRDSNQPQHF
>TRBJ1-2|TRBV28|.|.
TGTGCCAGCCAGTTGGGGCTTGGCTACACCTTC
CASQLGLGYTF
>TRBJ2-3|TRBV25-1|.|.
TGTGCCAGCAGCGAAACCGCGGGGGCCATACCAATAGGAGATACGCAGTATTTT
CASSETAGAIPIGDTQYF
>TRBJ2-7|TRBV19|.|TRBD2
TGTGCCAGTAGTATAGCGGCTAGCGGGGCCTACGAGCAGTACTTC
CASSIAASGAYEQYF
>TRBJ2-2|TRBV7-6|.|TRBD1
TGTGCCAGCAGCTTACTAGGGGGACAGACCTCCGCCGGGGAGCTGTTTTTT
CASSLLGGQTSAGELFF
>TRBJ1-3|TRBV2|.|.
TGTGCCAGCGGCGTCGGGGGGTTCCTCTCTGGAAACACCATATATTTT
CASGVGGFLSGNTIYF
>TRBJ2-3|TRBV6-6|.|.
TGTGCCAGCAGAGCACAGGGACGGAGCACAGATACGCAGTATTTT
CASRAQGRSTDTQYF
>TRBJ1-5|TRBV6-6|.|TRBD1
TGTGCCAGCAGTCATACAGGGGGCGTCGGGAATCAGCCCCAGCATTTT
CASSHTGGVGNQPQHF
>TRBJ2-5|TRBV18|.|.
TGTGCCAGCTCACCACCGTATACTTCTGAGACCCAGTACTTC
CASSPPYTSETQYF
>TRBJ2-7|TRBV13|few|TRBD1
TGTGCCAGCAGCGTGGGGACAGCCTACGAGCAGTACTTC
CASSVGTAYEQYF
>TRBJ2-1|TRBV12-3/TRBV12-4|few|TRBD1
TGTGCCACCGGACAGGGAAGGAATGAGCAGTTCTTC
CATGQGRNEQFF
>TRBJ1-4|TRBV6-5|few|TRBD1
TGTGCCAGCAGGCCGGGACAGCCAAATGAAAAACTGTTTTTT
CASRPGQPNEKLFF
>TRBJ2-7|TRBV6-5|once|TRBD1
TGTGCCAGCAGTACAGGGGTCGGGTACGAGCAGTACTTC
CASSTGVGYEQYF
>TRBJ1-5|TRBV19|.|TRBD1
TGTGCCAGTACGAAACGGACAGGGGGACAGCCCCAGCATTTT
CASTKRTGGQPQHF
>TRBJ2-5|TRBV27|.|TRBD2
TGTGCCAGCAGTCGGACTGTAGCGGGAACGTACCAAGAGACCCAGTACTTC
CASSRTVAGTYQETQYF
>TRBJ2-7|TRBV6-5|.|TRBD2
TGTGCCAGCAGTTACGGGGGACTAGCTGTCGAGCAGTACTTC
CASSYGGLAVEQYF
>TRBJ2-7|TRBV7-9|few|TRBD1
TGTGCCAGCAGCCCGGACAGGGGGTCGTACGAGCAGTACTTC
CASSPDRGSYEQYF
>TRBJ2-2|TRBV7-8|.|TRBD2
TGTGCCAGCAGCCCCCGCCTACTAGCGGGAGGGCCTCTGGTCGGGGAGCTGTTTTTT
CASSPRLLAGGPLVGELFF
>TRBJ2-3|TRBV3-1/TRBV3-2|.|.
TGTGCCAGCAGCCGACTCTTGGGTGATAGCACAGATACGCAGTATTTT
CASSRLLGDSTDTQYF
>TRBJ1-1|TRBV24-1|.|.
TGTGCCACCTCAGAGGAGGGCACTGAAGCTTTCTTT
CATSEEGTEAFF
>TRBJ2-1|TRBV7-8|.|TRBD2
TGTGCCAGCAGCCGAGTCGGACTAGGTCCGGCCGAGCAGTTCTTC
CASSRVGLGPAEQFF
>TRBJ2-3|TRBV3-1/TRBV3-2|.|TRBD2
TGTGCCAGCAGCCAAGAACTCCTAGCGGCTCGGGATACGCAGTATTTT
CASSQELLAARDTQYF
>TRBJ1-1|TRBV29-1|.|TRBD1
TGCAGCCATGACAGGGGGACGAACACTGAAGCTTTCTTT
CSHDRGTNTEAFF
>TRBJ1-2|TRBV10-3|.|.
TGTGCCATCAGTGAGGGACATCCATATGGCTACACCTTC
CAISEGHPYGYTF
>TRBJ1-2|TRBV18|many|TRBD1
TGTGCCAGCTCACCACCGCTGACAGGGGCCCTTGAAGGCTACACCTTC
CASSPPLTGALEGYTF
>TRBJ2-1|TRBV3-1/TRBV3-2|.|TRBD2
TGTGCCAGCTCCTGGACTAGCGTTACGAATGAGCAGTTCTTC
CASSWTSVTNEQFF
>TRBJ2-1|TRBV24-1|.|TRBD2
TGTGCCACCAGTGACCTAGCGGGAAGCTCCTACAATGAGCAGTTCTTC
CATSDLAGSSYNEQFF
>TRBJ2-7|TRBV7-2|.|.
TGTGCCAGCAGCTTAGGGGGGCTGGGGAACGAGCAGTACTTC
CASSLGGLGNEQYF
>TRBJ1-2|TRBV2|.|.
TGTGCCAGCAGTCCCGGGCAGGGCTATGGCTACACCTTC
CASSPGQGYGYTF
>TRBJ1-1|TRBV24-1|.|.
TGTGCCACCAGTGCCACGGGAACTGAAGCTTTCTTT
CATSATGTEAFF
>TRBJ2-7|TRBV12-3/TRBV12-4|.|.
TGTGCCAGCAGTGCGGGGCAAAACTACGAGCAGTACTTC
CASSAGQNYEQYF
>TRBJ1-1|TRBV4-3|.|.
TGCGCCAGCAGCCACGGGGTGGGCACTGAAGCTTTCTTT
CASSHGVGTEAFF
>TRBJ2-1|TRBV19|.|.
TGTGCCAGTAGCCCTGGGACAGGGAGGATAGCGGGAGACAATGAGCAGTTCTTC
CASSPGTGRIAGDNEQFF
>TRBJ2-5|TRBV5-6|.|.
TGTGCCAGCAGCTTCCTTGTCGTGTACAAGCAAGAGACCCAGTACTTC
CASSFLVVYKQETQYF
>TRBJ2-1|TRBV15|once|TRBD2
TGTGCCACCAGCAGAGATCTGGCGGGGGGGGCTGAGCAGTTCTTC
CATSRDLAGGAEQFF